Shown below are 30 T cell receptor beta chains from a single sample sequenced in a study of blood T cells in healthy people across ages. Combining a sample-barcoded 5' primer with a J-beta primer mix, a second PCR ran for roughly 7 to 12 cycles. TCRdb fed the 5' RACE reads into MiXCR, producing one record per CDR3 protein. The data hold hundreds of thousands of distinct CDR3 sequences, with 20% to 25% observed a single time. The sample was blood. All receptors come from a man aged 70-80 years in good health.

This clonotype was detected a few times. The chain recombines TRBV4-1 with TRBJ2-1; 10 bases map to TRBD2. This CDR3 contains 16 residues. Trimming took 0 bases from V and 4 from J; bases not matched to a gene: 3. CDR1 is MGHRA, CDR2 YSYEKL, per germline. CDR3 loop: CASSQELAGFYNEQFF. In DNA, the CDR3 is TGCGCCAGCAGCCAAGAACTAGCGGGGTTTTACAATGAGCAGTTCTTC.

This clonotype was counted a few times. The chain uses TRBV20-1 and TRBJ2-3; 7 bases are shared with TRBD2. The germline V gene has CDR1 DFQATT and CDR2 SNEGSKA (reference sequence). The CDR3 has 14 amino acids. The V segment lost 6 bases and the J segment 4 bases; nucleotides outside the gene matches: 10. CDR3 sequence (DNA): TGCAGTGCCACACAGGCGGGAGTGGCAGATACGCAGTATTTT. Its protein is CSATQAGVADTQYF.

Only a few counts were recorded for this clonotype. This rearrangement joins TRBV24-1 to TRBJ2-1, with 9 positions matching TRBD2. J gave up 1 base and V 5 bases, and 14 bases lay outside the gene matches. This CDR3 is built from 19 residues. CDR1 and CDR2 (germline): KGHDR, SFDVKD. The CDR3 loop is CATSATTGQTSGSYNEQFF. CDR3 sequence (DNA): TGTGCCACCAGTGCCACGACAGGTCAGACTAGCGGATCCTACAATGAGCAGTTCTTC.

This clonotype was detected only a few times. The chain couples TRBV27 to TRBJ2-5; the D call may be TRBD1 or TRBD2 (5 bases each). The CDR3 extends over 13 amino acids. V was shortened by 5 bases and J by 7 bases, with 14 bases between the two germline ends. Germline loops: CDR1 MNHEY, CDR2 SMNVEV (reference sequence). In DNA form, the CDR3 reads TGTGCCAGCAGTCTCCAGGGACCCTGGACCCAGTACTTC. It translates to CASSLQGPWTQYF.

This clonotype was counted a single time. The chain links TRBV5-1 to TRBJ2-5; no definite D call. V shed 5 bases and J shed 1 base, with 15 bases lying between them. This CDR3 has 15 amino acids. Germline CDR1 SGHRS, CDR2 YFSETQ. CDR3 loop: CASRAGLGIQETQYF. The CDR3 nucleotides are TGCGCCAGCAGGGCCGGTCTGGGGATCCAAGAGACCCAGTACTTC. Variable domain in full (rest from reference TRBV5-1 and TRBJ2-5): KAGVTQTPRYLIKTRGQQVTLSCSPISGHRSVSWYQQTPGQGLQFLFEYFSETQRNKGNFPGRFSGRQFSNSRSEMNVSTLELGDSALYLCASRAGLGIQETQYFGPGTRLLVL.

The chain couples TRBV3-1 to TRBJ2-5; no firm D call. The V end was cut by 0 bases, the J end by 4 bases, with 9 bases between. Germline V gene data show CDR1 as LGHDT and CDR2 as YNNKEL (reference sequence). The CDR3 contains 14 residues. In DNA, the CDR3 is TGTGCCAGCAGCCAAGAGTGGGCACTAGAGACCCAGTACTTC. This translates into CASSQEWALETQYF.

The chain employs TRBV18 and TRBJ2-5; D is perhaps TRBD1 (6 bases). Germline lookup yields CDR1 KGHSH and CDR2 LQKENI. The CDR3 runs to 13 residues. Trimming pared 10 bases from V and 2 bases from J, leaving 14 bases between. CDR3 in DNA: TGTGCCACCGCAGACAGGTTACAAGAGACCCAGTACTTC. Translation: CATADRLQETQYF. Based on the CDR3 plus reference TRBV18 and TRBJ2-5, the full variable domain is NAGVMQNPRHLVRRRGQEARLRCSPMKGHSHVYWYRQLPEEGLKFMVYLQKENIIDESGMPKERFSAEFPKEGPSILRIQQVVRGDSAAYFCATADRLQETQYFGPGTRLLVL.

This clonotype was recorded at least ten times. CDR3 coding DNA: TGTGCCAGCAGCCAAGTAACAGCTAGCGGGAGAGCCGGGGAGCTGTTTTTT. This sequence encodes CASSQVTASGRAGELFF. The chain has TRBV3-1 and TRBJ2-2; TRBD2 aligns across 10 bases. Trimming at V came to 1 base and at J to 6 bases, leaving 8 bases not matched to a gene. This CDR3 region has 17 residues. Germline-derived CDR1 and CDR2 are LGHDT and YNNKEL (reference sequence). The complete variable domain, with remaining parts taken from reference TRBV3-1 and TRBJ2-2, reads DTAVSQTPKYLVTQMGNDKSIKCEQNLGHDTMYWYKQDSKKFLKIMFSYNNKELIINETVPNRFSPKSPDKAHLNLHINSLELGDSAVYFCASSQVTASGRAGELFFGEGSRLTVL.

This clonotype was counted only a few times. The J gene is TRBJ2-5, the V gene TRBV20-1; 13 bases match TRBD2. CDR3 size: 18 residues. V shed 3 bases, J shed 0 bases, and the junction held 10 bases outside the gene matches. Germline CDR1 and CDR2: DFQATT and SNEGSKA (reference sequence). The CDR3 protein is CSASRTSGRRPYQETQYF. CDR3 DNA: TGCAGTGCTAGTAGGACTAGCGGGAGAAGACCGTACCAAGAGACCCAGTACTTC.

This clonotype was counted only a few times. The V call is TRBV28, the J call TRBJ1-2; D is uncertain. Germline CDR1 and CDR2: MDHEN and SYDVKM. Trimming removed 3 bases from V and 3 bases from J, with 8 bases in between. This CDR3 contains 13 residues. The CDR3 protein is CASSFRADYGYTF. Written as DNA, the CDR3 is TGTGCCAGCAGTTTTCGGGCGGACTATGGCTACACCTTC.

This clonotype has just a few counts. The chain employs TRBV6-2 or TRBV6-3 and TRBJ1-2; D unresolved. Per the germline V gene, CDR1 is MNHEY and CDR2 is SVGEGT. The V and J ends lost 11 bases and 1 base respectively, with 8 bases between them. CDR3 length: 11 amino acids. For the CDR3, the DNA is TGTGCCTGTCGGAGTAACTATGGCTACACCTTC. Translated: CACRSNYGYTF.

The V gene is TRBV9, the J gene TRBJ2-5; D gene uncertain. The J call is in doubt because the DNA end fits TRBJ2-1 better. The CDR3 is 13 amino acids. The V gene's germline CDR1 is SGDLS and CDR2 YYNGEE. The CDR3: CASSVSPGNEQFF. In DNA form, the CDR3 reads TGTGCCAGCAGCGTATCTCCGGGCAATGAGCAGTTCTTC.

In DNA form, the CDR3 reads TGTGCCAGCAGAAAAGAGGGTGGCTACACCTTC. Translation: CASRKEGGYTF. This chain uses TRBV2 with TRBJ1-2; D gene unclear. Trimming left V 6 bases short and J 7 bases short, with 9 bases between. Germline V gene lookup returns CDR1 SNHLY and CDR2 FYNNEI. The CDR3 runs to 11 residues.

In the case of this clonotype: It may be a read error: a sequence one base away is much more abundant. The chain carries TRBV7-2 and TRBJ2-7; TRBD2 agrees at 11 bases. The J call could be wrong; TRBJ2-1 is a better fit for the DNA end. Germline-derived CDR1 and CDR2 are SGHTA and FQGNSA. This CDR3 is built from 14 residues. Here the CDR3 reads CASSSLTSGVEQFF. The CDR3 nucleotides are TGTGCCAGCAGCTCGCTGACTAGCGGGGTTGAGCAGTTCTTC.

In the case of this clonotype: Given a much more abundant clone one base away, this may be a read error. The chain couples TRBV20-1 to TRBJ1-4; the D gene is possibly TRBD1 (5 bases). Germline V gene lookup returns CDR1 DFQATT and CDR2 SNEGSKA (reference sequence). Trimming took 0 bases from V and 7 from J, leaving 18 bases between them. The CDR3 covers 16 residues. CDR3 amino acids: CSAREYMRGRAEKLFF. The CDR3 nucleotides read TGCAGTGCTAGAGAATATATGAGGGGTCGGGCTGAAAAACTGTTTTTT.

The chain has TRBV7-9 and TRBJ2-5; 9 nucleotides match TRBD1. The DNA end favors TRBJ2-7, so the J call may be wrong. The CDR3 consists of 15 residues. Looked up from germline, CDR1 is SEHNR and CDR2 is FQNEAQ (reference sequence). The CDR3 sequence: CASSYRDRVSDEQYF. Here the CDR3 DNA reads TGTGCCAGCAGCTACCGGGACAGGGTTTCGGACGAGCAGTACTTC.

This clonotype has at least ten counts. The junction and the germline gene differ at one end; a read error may be behind it. This sequence joins TRBV20-1 and TRBJ2-5; 14 nucleotides match TRBD2. CDR3 length equals 14 residues. Germline CDR1 reads DFQATT; CDR2 reads SNEGSKA (reference sequence). The CDR3 protein is CSARVGTSGSPQYF. CDR3 sequence (DNA): TGCAGTGCGAGAGTTGGGACTAGCGGGAGCCCCCAGTACTTC.

This clonotype was found a few times. The chain is built from TRBV20-1 and TRBJ2-1, with 10 bases aligning to TRBD2. Germline-derived CDR1 and CDR2 are DFQATT and SNEGSKA (reference sequence). The CDR3 covers 16 residues. V lost 5 bases, J lost 3 bases, and 10 bases stayed unmatched. The CDR3 is CSALRLAGELYNEQFF. For the CDR3, the DNA is TGCAGTGCTCTGCGGCTAGCGGGAGAACTCTACAATGAGCAGTTCTTC.

This clonotype came up once. This chain joins TRBV10-2 and TRBJ1-2; no reliable D call. The CDR3 is 17 amino acids. The germline CDR1 and CDR2 sequences are WSHSY and SAAADI. V shed 3 bases and J shed 0 bases, with 17 bases lying between them. The CDR3 coding sequence is TGCGCCAGCAGTGAATGGCCCCCTATCCAAGCTAACTATGGCTACACCTTC. It codes for CASSEWPPIQANYGYTF.

This clonotype showed up just a few times. The gene calls are TRBV20-1 and TRBJ1-2; 12 bases fit TRBD1. CDR1 is DFQATT, CDR2 SNEGSKA, per germline (reference sequence). CDR3 size: 13 residues. The DNA of the CDR3 is TGCAAACTCCGGGACAGGGGGCCCTATGGCTACACCTTC. Its translation is CKLRDRGPYGYTF.

The chain carries TRBV3-1 and TRBJ2-1; 10 positions agree with TRBD2. This CDR3 has 15 residues. V lost 1 base to trimming and J lost 8 bases; unmatched junction nucleotides: 5. Germline-derived CDR1 and CDR2 are LGHDT and YNNKEL (reference sequence). The CDR3 nucleotides are TGTGCCAGCAGCCAAGGAAGCGGGGGGGGTCATGAGCAGTTCTTC. Protein product: CASSQGSGGGHEQFF.

V is TRBV2 and J is TRBJ1-1; no clear D gene. The CDR3 is 13 residues long. Germline CDR1 and CDR2: SNHLY and FYNNEI. V was clipped by 4 bases and J by 4 bases, with 10 bases between them. The chain's CDR3 is CASSAGGITEAFF. The CDR3 DNA is TGTGCCAGCAGTGCCGGAGGGATCACTGAAGCTTTCTTT.

Only a few counts were recorded for this clonotype. The chain carries TRBV2 and TRBJ2-5; tentatively, D is TRBD1 or TRBD2 (5 bases each). The J call may be faulty, since TRBJ2-7 better matches the DNA end. CDR1 is SNHLY, CDR2 FYNNEI, per germline. The CDR3 has 15 amino acids. Written as DNA, the CDR3 is TGTGCCAGCAGTGAACGTCAGGGACCAACCTACGAGCAGTACTTC. Translation gives CASSERQGPTYEQYF.

With respect to this clonotype: Given the absence of the conserved phenylalanine or tryptophan at the CDR3 end, a read error is likely. The rearrangement joins TRBV11-2 to TRBJ2-2; tentative D call: TRBD2 (6 bases). Germline values: CDR1 SGHAT, CDR2 FQNNGV. The V gene lost 9 bases and the J gene lost 4 bases, with 15 bases spanning the gap. The CDR3 covers 14 residues. Written as DNA, the CDR3 is TGTGCCAGTCACCCGGGGGATATCACCGGGGAGCTGTTTTCT. It translates to CASHPGDITGELFS.

As to this clonotype: A junction end diverges from the germline sequence, so it may reflect a read error. V and J are TRBV12-3 or TRBV12-4 and TRBJ2-1, with a tentative D call TRBD2 (5 bases). The CDR3 runs 15 residues. The CDR3 coding sequence is TGTGCCAGCAGTTTAAGGCTAGCTAGGTACAATGCGCAGTTCTTC. As protein: CASSLRLARYNAQFF.

In DNA form, the CDR3 reads TGTGCCAGCAGTTACTTCGGACAGGGGAATTCACCCCTCCACTTT. Protein: CASSYFGQGNSPLHF. V and J are TRBV6-6 and TRBJ1-6; 9 bases match TRBD1. This CDR3 spans 15 amino acids. The germline CDR1 and CDR2 sequences are MNHNY and SVGAGI (reference sequence). After removal of 1 base from V and 7 bases from J, the junction contained 2 bases not matched to a gene.

This clonotype has a handful of counts. The rearrangement uses TRBV29-1 and TRBJ2-7; 11 bases map to TRBD1. After removal of 7 bases from V and 3 bases from J, the junction contained 5 bases not matched to a gene. The CDR3 runs to 13 residues. In germline, CDR1 is SQVTM, CDR2 ANQGSEA. The CDR3 nucleotides are TGCAGCGACCGGACAGGGGGCGACTACGAGCAGTACTTC. Protein: CSDRTGGDYEQYF.

This chain joins TRBV28 and TRBJ2-7; D is unresolved. V was trimmed by 3 bases and J by 4 bases, leaving 7 bases between them. This CDR3 spans 12 amino acids. Germline V gene sequence: CDR1 MDHEN, CDR2 SYDVKM. Written as DNA, the CDR3 is TGTGCCAGCAGTTTTGTGGTTTACGAGCAGTACTTC. It yields the protein CASSFVVYEQYF.

J is TRBJ2-7 and V is TRBV20-1; D is unresolved. Trimming took 0 bases from V and 5 from J, leaving 5 bases between them. There are 11 residues in the CDR3. Per the germline V gene, CDR1 is DFQATT and CDR2 is SNEGSKA (reference sequence). The CDR3 reads CSARDIDEQYF. CDR3 coding DNA: TGCAGTGCTAGAGATATCGACGAGCAGTACTTC.

This clonotype was counted only a few times. V gene TRBV7-2 combines with J gene TRBJ2-5, with 8 bases identical to TRBD2. The DNA end lines up better with TRBJ2-7; the J call may be wrong. This CDR3 spans 14 amino acids. From germline, CDR1 is SGHTA and CDR2 FQGNSA. CDR3 protein: CASSLVPLAGEQYF. CDR3 DNA: TGTGCCAGCAGCTTAGTGCCCCTAGCGGGCGAGCAGTACTTC.